The subject of this entry is one T cell receptor beta chain. The antigen is not known. Relative to the germline gene, one junction end is altered; a read error may explain this. Additional DNA sequences in this sample encode the identical CDR3. The data stem from a study of metastatic and nonmetastatic thyroid tumors. Background on the study: Across blood and tumor or nodule tissue, repertoires from malignant and benign thyroid patients were compared with one another. Study observations and caveats: Relative to benign nodules, malignant thyroid tumors were reportedly characterized by significantly elevated TCR beta diversity in blood and tumor.

Germline values: CDR1 LGHDT, CDR2 YNNKEL (reference sequence). This CDR3 has 15 amino acids. Authors' data handling: The study's classifier, a distant-metastasis tool for papillary thyroid cancer, was built using CDR3 differences across clinicopathological groups. TCRdb recomputed clones from the PCR reads via MiXCR. TCRdb, not the original authors, processed these V and J calls. This table has tens of thousands of clones, roughly 16% appearing once. Thyroid surgery was performed in patients who had received no treatment beforehand. The sequencing sample was made of blood. This TCR came from a female donor with papillary thyroid cancer or a benign thyroid nodule (not recorded which). Some clones in this sample may be carry-over from other donors' samples. The chain employs TRBV3-1 and TRBJ2-7; 9 nucleotides agree with TRBD1. CDR3 loop: CASSQAPGQGYEQYF. The CDR3 nucleotides are TGTGCCAGCAGCCAAGCACCGGGACAGGGCTACGAGCAGTATTTC.